The clone carrying this T cell receptor (beta chain) was seen ten or more times. TCRdb recomputed calls from the RACE reads with MiXCR, one row per CDR3 protein. The sample shows under 95,000 distinct CDR3 sequences, around 8.8% of them seen only once. This specimen comes from a study of human T cells and chemical hapten exposure. Study summary: Across samples, TCR yields varied, mostly owing to small differences in pooled library volumes.

As to time point: pre-sensitization, week 0. Sample treatment: therapeutic diphenylcyclopropenone sensitization with weekly scalp DPC. Sample: whole blood, taken in connection with sensitization to the hapten diphenylcyclopropenone (DPC). The receptor's source is a man in his forties with alopecia areata. Some clones in this sample may be carry-over from other donors' samples.

DNA of the CDR3: TGTGCCAGCAGTTACGAAGCGGGCAGGGGATTGAATCAGCCCCAGCATTTT. Translated: CASSYEAGRGLNQPQHF. V usage is TRBV6-2 or TRBV6-3 and J usage is TRBJ1-5; perhaps TRBD1 as D (6 bases). Between the trimmed V and J ends, which lost 2 bases and 4 bases, there was a span of 18 bases. CDR3 length: 17 residues. Germline V gene sequence: CDR1 MNHEY, CDR2 SVGEGT.